The T cell receptor (beta chain) under discussion was sequenced for a study of glioma-infiltrating T cells. Study information: WHO grade II oligodendrogliomas or astrocytomas, plus non-recurrent WHO grade IV glioblastomas, were sampled.

Using RNA template, CDR3s of TCR alpha and beta were amplified with iRepertoire arm-PCR. TCRdb called the multiplex PCR reads again in MiXCR, with one record for every CDR3 protein. The sample gives around 390,000 distinct CDR3 sequences, more than 35% of which show up once; about 12% is in the top ten. There are 15 residues in the CDR3. The germline CDR1 and CDR2 sequences are SGHTA and FQGNSA. J was trimmed by 2 bases and V by 5 bases; bases with no gene match: 6. The V and J genes are TRBV7-2 and TRBJ2-7, with TRBD1 matching over 10 bases. The source of this sequence is a human donor with low-grade glioma or glioblastoma, undergoing nonglioma brain surgery, or in good health (not recorded which). The sequencing input was glioma tissue, nonneoplastic brain tissue, or PBMCs (not recorded which). In DNA, the CDR3 is TGTGCCAGCAGCAGTCCGGGACAGGGGCCCTACGAGCAGTACTTC. This translates into CASSSPGQGPYEQYF.